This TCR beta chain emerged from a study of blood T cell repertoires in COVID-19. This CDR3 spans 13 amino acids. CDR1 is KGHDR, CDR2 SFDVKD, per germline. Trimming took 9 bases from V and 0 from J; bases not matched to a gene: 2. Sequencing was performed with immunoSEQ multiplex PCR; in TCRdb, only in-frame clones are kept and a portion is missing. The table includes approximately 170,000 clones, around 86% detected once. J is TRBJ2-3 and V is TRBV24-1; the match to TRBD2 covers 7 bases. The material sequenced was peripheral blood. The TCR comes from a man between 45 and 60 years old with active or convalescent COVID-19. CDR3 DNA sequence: TGTGCCACCGACGGGGGGAGCACAGATACGCAGTATTTT. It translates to CATDGGSTDTQYF.